A single sample is the source of the 28 T cell receptor beta chains below, sequenced in a study of T cell changes during pregnancy in multiple sclerosis. TCRdb keeps only in-frame clones here, not all; method: immunoSEQ multiplex PCR. The sample lists tens of thousands of clones; approximately 81% were seen once. The sample in question was CD4+ T cells from peripheral blood mononuclear cells, obtained before pregnancy. Receptor source: a female donor with multiple sclerosis, enrolled in a pregnancy study.

The chain couples TRBV5-5 to TRBJ2-1; 10 bases match TRBD2. Looked up from germline, CDR1 is SGHKS and CDR2 is YYEKEE (reference sequence). This CDR3 is 19 amino acids long. The trim removed 0 bases at V and 5 bases at J, leaving 14 bases unmatched. CDR3 bases: TGTGCCAGCAGCTTGGTCAAGACTAGCGGGTGGTCGTTCAACAATGAGCAGTTCTTC. It encodes CASSLVKTSGWSFNNEQFF.

CDR3 coding DNA: TGTGCCAGCAGTACAGGGGGACAAGAGACCCAGTACTTC. Protein sequence: CASSTGGQETQYF. The rearrangement joins TRBV28 to TRBJ2-5; 8 nucleotides align to TRBD1. With 5 bases clipped from V and 2 bases from J, the junction kept 1 base outside the gene matches. This CDR3 has 13 amino acids. The germline gives CDR1 MDHEN, CDR2 SYDVKM.

The chain recombines TRBV2 with TRBJ2-1, with D unresolved. The CDR3 is made up of 14 amino acids. Between the trimmed V and J ends, which lost 7 bases and 0 bases, there was a span of 10 bases. The V gene's germline CDR1 is SNHLY and CDR2 FYNNEI. The CDR3 sequence: CASMLTSSYNEQFF. In DNA form, the CDR3 reads TGTGCCAGCATGCTGACAAGCTCCTACAATGAGCAGTTCTTC.

The chain joins TRBV15 to TRBJ1-6, with 7 bases identical to TRBD1. There are 13 residues in the CDR3. CDR1 is LNHNV and CDR2 is YYDKDF in the germline V gene (reference sequence). V gave up 3 bases and J gave up 7 bases; unmatched junction bases: 0. CDR3 sequence: CATSRGQNSPLHF. CDR3 coding DNA: TGTGCCACCAGCAGGGGACAGAATTCACCCCTCCACTTT.

The chain couples TRBV30 to TRBJ1-2, with unresolved D. V lost 3 bases, J lost 6 bases, and 14 bases lay in between. The CDR3 loop spans 13 amino acids. The germline gives CDR1 GTSNPN, CDR2 SVGIG (reference sequence). The CDR3 here is CAWSARLFNGYTF. DNA for the CDR3: TGTGCCTGGAGCGCGAGGCTGTTTAATGGCTACACCTTC.

The chain links TRBV11-2 to TRBJ1-2; no firm D call. V dropped 5 bases and J dropped 1 base, with 14 bases sitting between them. Looked up from germline, CDR1 is SGHAT and CDR2 is FQNNGV. The CDR3 has 15 amino acids. DNA of the CDR3: TGTGCCAGCAGCACCCAAATGGGCCATAACTATGGCTACACCTTC. It is translated as CASSTQMGHNYGYTF.

This chain links TRBV5-8 with TRBJ2-1; maybe TRBD2 (6 bases). V was shortened by 4 bases and J by 4 bases, with 9 bases between the two germline ends. The germline CDR1 and CDR2 sequences are SGHTS and YDEGEE. This CDR3 is built from 13 residues. The CDR3 coding sequence is TGTGCCAGCAGCACGGGAGTGTACAATGAGCAGTTCTTC. This sequence encodes CASSTGVYNEQFF. The entire variable domain, with the rest obtained from reference TRBV5-8 and TRBJ2-1, is as follows: EAGVTQSPTHLIKTRGQQATLRCSPISGHTSVYWYQQALGLGLQFLLWYDEGEERNRGNFPPRFSGRQFPNYSSELNVNALELEDSALYLCASSTGVYNEQFFGPGTRLTVL.

The chain recombines TRBV7-2 with TRBJ2-2; 11 bases are a match to TRBD2. The CDR3 covers 15 residues. Germline values: CDR1 SGHTA, CDR2 FQGNSA. Germline trimming cut 8 bases from V and 0 bases from J; bases unmatched to any gene: 2. The CDR3 here is CASHSGGANTGELFF. CDR3 DNA sequence: TGTGCCAGCCATAGCGGGGGGGCGAACACCGGGGAGCTGTTTTTT.

The V and J genes are TRBV7-2 and TRBJ2-1; tentative D call: TRBD1 (7 bases). The CDR3 length is 14 residues. CDR1 and CDR2 (germline): SGHTA, FQGNSA. Trimming removed 7 bases at V and 5 bases at J, with 15 bases between. The CDR3 nucleotides read TGTGCCAGCACCCGGGGGACAGCCAACAATGAGCAGTTCTTC. The encoded protein is CASTRGTANNEQFF.

The table lists this clone with a count of one. This chain links TRBV30 with TRBJ2-5; TRBD1 agrees at 10 bases. Looked up from germline, CDR1 is GTSNPN and CDR2 is SVGIG (reference sequence). The CDR3 length is 15 residues. Germline trimming cut 3 bases from V and 5 bases from J; bases unmatched to any gene: 9. In DNA form, the CDR3 reads TGTGCCTGGAGCATCGGGACAGGGGAAGTGGAGACCCAGTACTTC. Amino acids: CAWSIGTGEVETQYF.

This clone appeared once. The genes are TRBV4-2 and TRBJ2-2; TRBD2 agrees at 8 bases. With V trimmed by 0 bases and J by 4 bases, 1 base remained unmatched. The germline V gene has CDR1 LGHNA and CDR2 YNFKEQ. This CDR3 region has 15 residues. Here the CDR3 reads CASSQDRGGTGELFF. Here the CDR3 DNA reads TGTGCCAGCAGCCAAGATCGGGGGGGCACCGGGGAGCTGTTTTTT.

This chain uses TRBV6-5 with TRBJ1-2; D remains unclear. The CDR3 totals 15 residues. Germline values: CDR1 MNHEY, CDR2 SVGAGI. Trimming left V 0 bases short and J 3 bases short, with 11 bases between. DNA of the CDR3: TGTGCCAGCAGTTACTCGGGCGAACCCTACTATGGCTACACCTTC. It specifies CASSYSGEPYYGYTF.

This clone was seen a handful of times. This chain joins TRBV30 and TRBJ1-6, with D hard to call. V dropped 8 bases and J dropped 0 bases, with 11 bases sitting between them. Germline V gene data show CDR1 as GTSNPN and CDR2 as SVGIG (reference sequence). This CDR3 is 14 amino acids long. CDR3 protein: CAGQLSSYNSPLHF. CDR3 coding DNA: TGTGCCGGGCAATTGAGCTCCTATAATTCACCCCTCCACTTT.

This clone came up once. The rearrangement joins TRBV7-6 to TRBJ2-2; TRBD1 aligns across 11 bases. In germline, CDR1 is SGHVS, CDR2 FNYEAQ. The junction had 6 bases not matched to a gene; V was cut back by 5 bases and J by 4 bases. The CDR3 spans 16 residues. The CDR3 coding sequence is TGTGCCAGCAGCCGGACAGGGGGCGCTGGCACCGGGGAGCTGTTTTTT. Protein product: CASSRTGGAGTGELFF. The full variable domain, rest sourced from reference TRBV7-6 and TRBJ2-2, is GAGVSQSPRYKVTKRGQDVALRCDPISGHVSLYWYRQALGQGPEFLTYFNYEAQQDKSGLPNDRFSAERPEGSISTLTIQRTEQRDSAMYRCASSRTGGAGTGELFFGEGSRLTVL.

The chain has TRBV6-5 and TRBJ1-1; the D gene is possibly TRBD1 (5 bases). Between the trimmed V and J ends, which lost 6 bases and 3 bases, there was a span of 17 bases. Germline V gives CDR1 MNHEY, CDR2 SVGAGI. The CDR3 is 15 residues long. In DNA, the CDR3 is TGTGCCAGCAGGCCCAGGGTGGGTTGGGACACTGAAGCTTTCTTT. Protein: CASRPRVGWDTEAFF.

V is TRBV2 and J is TRBJ1-2; D is possibly TRBD1 (6 bases). The CDR3 runs 14 residues. The V gene's germline CDR1 is SNHLY and CDR2 FYNNEI. V lost 5 bases and J 6 bases, leaving 16 bases between the germline ends. The CDR3 protein is CASSNRDITNGYTF. The CDR3 nucleotides are TGTGCCAGCAGTAATAGGGACATCACGAATGGCTACACCTTC.

This sequence joins TRBV5-1 and TRBJ1-6; TRBD1 might be the D (6 bases). There are 14 residues in the CDR3. Germline loops: CDR1 SGHRS, CDR2 YFSETQ. V was pared by 2 bases and J by 7 bases, with 10 bases between. The CDR3 DNA is TGCGCCAGCAGCTTCGGGCAGGGGAATTCACCCCTCCACTTT. Amino acid sequence: CASSFGQGNSPLHF.

CDR3 sequence: CASSPGPGQGTYNEQFF. CDR3 coding DNA: TGTGCCAGCTCACCAGGACCGGGACAGGGGACCTACAATGAGCAGTTCTTC. The chain employs TRBV18 and TRBJ2-1, with 10 bases lining up with TRBD1. There are 17 residues in the CDR3. V dropped 2 bases and J dropped 2; count of bases not matched to a gene: 6. CDR1 is KGHSH, CDR2 LQKENI, per germline. The whole variable domain, remainder taken from reference TRBV18 and TRBJ2-1, is NAGVMQNPRHLVRRRGQEARLRCSPMKGHSHVYWYRQLPEEGLKFMVYLQKENIIDESGMPKERFSAEFPKEGPSILRIQQVVRGDSAAYFCASSPGPGQGTYNEQFFGPGTRLTVL.

The J gene is TRBJ2-7, the V gene TRBV7-2; 9 nucleotides align to TRBD1. Losses at the gene ends were 4 bases for V and 4 bases for J; bases not matched to a gene: 5. CDR1 and CDR2 from the germline V gene are SGHTA and FQGNSA. The CDR3 runs 14 residues. CDR3 sequence reads: CASSSWTGAYEQYF. The CDR3 region has the DNA TGTGCCAGCAGCTCATGGACAGGGGCATACGAGCAGTACTTC.

This clone was observed at least ten times. The J gene is TRBJ1-2, the V gene TRBV30, with 10 bases fitting TRBD1. CDR1 is GTSNPN and CDR2 is SVGIG in the germline V gene (reference sequence). This CDR3 comprises 13 residues. With V trimmed by 7 bases and J by 4 bases, 6 bases remained unmatched. The CDR3 loop reads CASEGQGFYGYTF. In DNA form, the CDR3 reads TGTGCCTCGGAGGGACAGGGGTTCTATGGCTACACCTTC.

This chain uses TRBV19 with TRBJ2-5; TRBD1 matches 8 bases. Germline V gene data show CDR1 as LNHDA and CDR2 as SQIVND (reference sequence). V was pared by 2 bases and J by 5 bases, with 1 base of the junction left unmatched. The CDR3 loop spans 13 amino acids. The DNA of the CDR3 is TGTGCCAGTAGTATACAGGGGGCCGAGACCCAGTACTTC. It translates to CASSIQGAETQYF.

The chain carries TRBV28 and TRBJ1-5; weak D call: TRBD1 (5 bases). Per the germline V gene, CDR1 is MDHEN and CDR2 is SYDVKM. This CDR3 has 17 residues. V was pared by 4 bases and J by 0 bases, with 16 bases between. The CDR3 DNA reads TGTGCCAGCAGTTACCCCGACAGAGCTTATAGCAATCAGCCCCAGCATTTT. Protein sequence: CASSYPDRAYSNQPQHF. Filled out from reference TRBV28 and TRBJ1-5, the complete variable domain reads DVKVTQSSRYLVKRTGEKVFLECVQDMDHENMFWYRQDPGLGLRLIYFSYDVKMKEKGDIPEGYSVSREKKERFSLILESASTNQTSMYLCASSYPDRAYSNQPQHFGDGTRLSIL.

This chain joins TRBV4-2 and TRBJ2-1; D remains unclear. V lost 2 bases to trimming and J lost 8 bases, with 10 bases between them. Germline CDR1 and CDR2: LGHNA and YNFKEQ. The CDR3 is made up of 13 amino acids. The DNA of the CDR3 is TGTGCCAGCAGCCAACCAAGCATCGATGAGCAGTTCTTC. Translated, it gives CASSQPSIDEQFF.

The chain carries TRBV7-2 and TRBJ1-1; 7 positions match TRBD1. CDR1 is SGHTA and CDR2 is FQGNSA in the germline V gene. The CDR3 consists of 16 residues. The V segment lost 1 base and the J segment 5 bases; nucleotides outside the gene matches: 10. CDR3 sequence (DNA): TGTGCCAGCAGCTTAGTGGCAGGGGGTGGGAGGACTGAAGCTTTCTTT. Translated, it gives CASSLVAGGGRTEAFF.

The gene calls are TRBV4-2 and TRBJ1-4; unclear D gene. In germline, CDR1 is LGHNA, CDR2 YNFKEQ. The CDR3 is 15 residues long. Trimming removed 0 bases at V and 4 bases at J, with 9 bases between. CDR3 nucleotide sequence: TGTGCCAGCAGCCAAGATTCACAGTTTAATGAAAAACTGTTTTTT. Translating gives CASSQDSQFNEKLFF.

This chain links TRBV14 with TRBJ1-1; 8 bases fit TRBD1. J lost 0 bases, V lost 4 bases, and 16 bases had no gene match. The germline V gene encodes CDR1 SGHDN and CDR2 FVKESK. There are 19 residues in the CDR3. The DNA of the CDR3 is TGTGCCAGCAGCCCGATTGACAGGGGAAGAACCAACATGAACACTGAAGCTTTCTTT. It yields the protein CASSPIDRGRTNMNTEAFF.

This clone was seen just once. The gene calls are TRBV7-2 and TRBJ1-5; perhaps TRBD1 as D (5 bases). The CDR3 sequence is 13 residues long. Germline V lookup: CDR1 SGHTA, CDR2 FQGNSA. The V and J ends lost 5 bases and 8 bases respectively, with 13 bases between them. CDR3 sequence reads: CASSPGSGKPQHF. DNA of the CDR3: TGTGCCAGCAGCCCTGGATCAGGGAAGCCCCAGCATTTT.

This clone showed up just once. The gene calls are TRBV5-4 and TRBJ1-4, with 10 nucleotides matching TRBD1. V trimming: 3 bases; J trimming: 6 bases; junction bases outside the gene matches: 5. This CDR3 is built from 15 residues. Germline CDR1 and CDR2: SGHNT and YYREEE (reference sequence). CDR3 in amino acids: CASSSGDRGYEKLFF. The CDR3 DNA reads as TGTGCCAGCAGCTCAGGGGACAGGGGTTATGAAAAACTGTTTTTT.